This passage covers 5 T cell receptor beta chains from one sample sequenced in a study of CD8+CD57+ T cells in acquired aplastic anemia. Genomic DNA, the template, was used for profiling of the TCR beta VDJ and CDR3. Via MiXCR, TCRdb re-called the reads, giving one row per CDR3 protein. The data show 250,000 to 300,000 distinct CDR3 sequences, approximately 60% seen once. The patients chosen for sequencing had shown expansion of CD8+CD57+ cells (detected by flow cytometry). Sample: sorted CD4+, CD8+, or CD8+CD57+ T cells (not recorded which) from PBMCs. These receptors originate from a human donor with aplastic anemia.

This clonotype was observed once. J is TRBJ2-5 and V is TRBV7-2; D not certain. The CDR3 has 14 residues. Germline V gene lookup returns CDR1 SGHTA and CDR2 FQGNSA. V lost 4 bases to trimming and J lost 1 base, with 10 bases between them. The CDR3 DNA is TGTGCCAGCAGCTCCTGGACCGCCCAAGAGACCCAGTACTTC. Its translation is CASSSWTAQETQYF.

The chain links TRBV7-8 to TRBJ1-4; D call uncertain. Trimming pared 1 base from V and 11 bases from J, leaving 17 bases between. CDR3 length: 15 amino acids. Germline V gene sequence: CDR1 SGHVS, CDR2 FQNEAQ. CDR3 coding DNA: TGTGCCAGCAGCTTAGTAGCGGGGTCTGTGGGGAAACTGTTTTTT. Translated, it gives CASSLVAGSVGKLFF. The full variable domain, in which reference TRBV7-8 and TRBJ1-4 provide the parts outside the CDR3, is GAGVSQSPRYKVAKRGQDVALRCDPISGHVSLFWYQQALGQGPEFLTYFQNEAQLDKSGLPSDRFFAERPEGSVSTLKIQRTQQEDSAVYLCASSLVAGSVGKLFFGSGTQLSVL.

There are a few counts of this clonotype. V is TRBV7-9 and J is TRBJ2-7, with 7 bases aligning to TRBD1. CDR1 is SEHNR, CDR2 FQNEAQ, per germline (reference sequence). V lost 10 bases to trimming and J lost 4 bases; unmatched junction nucleotides: 13. This CDR3 is built from 14 residues. The CDR3 loop is CAIERSGTAYEQYF. CDR3 nucleotide sequence: TGTGCCATCGAGAGATCCGGGACAGCTTACGAGCAGTACTTC.

This chain connects TRBV11-3 to TRBJ2-7, with TRBD1 as a possible D gene (6 bases). The V end lost 3 bases, the J end lost 5 bases, and 8 bases lay between the germline ends. This CDR3 comprises 12 residues. CDR1 is SGHNT, CDR2 YENEEA, per germline. CDR3 in DNA: TGTGCCAGCAGCTTCCGGGACAACGAGCAGTACTTC. Residues: CASSFRDNEQYF.

J is TRBJ1-6 and V is TRBV2; a possible D gene is TRBD1 (5 bases). The CDR3 loop spans 13 amino acids. Trimming shortened V by 8 bases and J by 9 bases, and 14 bases separated the two germline ends. Germline V lookup: CDR1 SNHLY, CDR2 FYNNEI. CDR3 DNA sequence: TGTGCCAGCTGGGGGGAACAACGTTCACCCCTCCACTTT. Amino acids: CASWGEQRSPLHF.